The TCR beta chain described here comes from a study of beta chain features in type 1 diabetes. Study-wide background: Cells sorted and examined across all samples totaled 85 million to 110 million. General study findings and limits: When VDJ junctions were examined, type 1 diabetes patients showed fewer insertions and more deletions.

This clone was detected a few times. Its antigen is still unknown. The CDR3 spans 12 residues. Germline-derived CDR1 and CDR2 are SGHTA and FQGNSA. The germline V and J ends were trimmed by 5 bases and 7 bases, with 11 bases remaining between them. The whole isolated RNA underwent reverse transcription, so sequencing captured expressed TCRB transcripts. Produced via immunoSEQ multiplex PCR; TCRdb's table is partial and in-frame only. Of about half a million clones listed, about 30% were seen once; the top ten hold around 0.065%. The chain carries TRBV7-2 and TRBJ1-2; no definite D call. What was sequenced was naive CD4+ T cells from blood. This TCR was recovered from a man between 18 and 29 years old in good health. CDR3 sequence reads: CASSPPGRGYTF. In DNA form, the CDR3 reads TGTGCCAGCAGCCCCCCGGGTCGTGGCTACACCTTC.